This T cell receptor (beta chain) emerged from a study of blood T cells in healthy people across ages. This CDR3 has 10 residues. Germline-derived CDR1 and CDR2 are SEHNR and FQNEAQ (reference sequence). The V end was cut by 8 bases, the J end by 6 bases, with 6 bases between. A second PCR, run for about 6 to 11 cycles, used a sample-barcoded 5' primer plus a J-beta primer mix. TCRdb passed the 5' RACE reads through MiXCR, listing each CDR3 protein once. The data show around 1.5 million distinct CDR3 sequences, approximately 59% seen once. The clonotype was recovered from a young man in good health. The V call is TRBV7-9, the J call TRBJ2-3, with D uncertain. Sequences were obtained from blood. This CDR3 reads CASQSDTQYF. The CDR3, as DNA: TGTGCCAGCCAATCGGATACGCAGTATTTT.